This TCR beta chain originates from a study of sequential checkpoint blockade in melanoma. This clone was counted between two and nine times. Treatment specified: randomized to nivolumab then ipilimumab (arm A) or the reverse (arm B). Live CD3+CD8+ CD19− CD56− cells were sorted from PBMCs. Profiling relied on immunoSEQ multiplex PCR, and the TCRdb table lists in-frame clones only, not all of them. This table has tens of thousands of clones, roughly 78% appearing once. CDR1 is GTSNPN and CDR2 is SVGIG in the germline V gene (reference sequence). The ends lost 5 bases at V and 1 base at J; junction bases unmatched: 4. The CDR3 covers 15 residues.

This clonotype was sampled from a human donor with melanoma. The material was CD8+ T cells sorted from blood (inferred from file names), obtained from a patient given nivolumab and ipilimumab in sequence. The chain combines TRBV30 with TRBJ2-1, with 11 positions matching TRBD2. The CDR3 DNA follows: TGTGCCTGGGGAGGGACTAGCGGATCCTACAATGAGCAGTTCTTC. This sequence encodes CAWGGTSGSYNEQFF.